This TCR beta chain was recorded in a study of a mutant IDH1 vaccine in newly diagnosed glioma. Whole-study context: Vaccination followed radiotherapy alone by 4-6 weeks, or accompanied temozolomide cycles. Study results and caveats: Pseudoprogression seemed unrelated to changes in top peripheral T cell clonotypes. Over 85% of patients showed vaccine-induced immune responses across multiple MHC alleles.

The time point is: week 5, during vaccination. Vaccine doses each comprised 300 ug of mutant IDH1 20-mer peptide, with topical imiquimod. Using immunoSEQ multiplex PCR, the repertoire was profiled, and TCRdb retains in-frame clones only, with some absent. The sample consists of some 51,000 clones, approximately 78% of them appearing once. To note about this clone: Its specificity is unknown.

Germline CDR1 reads SEHNR; CDR2 reads FQNEAQ (reference sequence). This CDR3 contains 14 residues. V gave up 5 bases and J gave up 7 bases; unmatched junction bases: 7. Sequenced material: PBMCs, taken from a glioma patient whose treatment included an IDH1 peptide vaccine. The genes are TRBV7-9 and TRBJ1-4; 7 bases map to TRBD1. This TCR was sampled from a man aged 50-59 years with glioma. The CDR3 nucleotides are TGTGCCAGCAGCGACAGGGTCGGAGCTGAAAAACTGTTTTTT. As protein: CASSDRVGAEKLFF. The variable domain in full, with the rest retrieved from reference TRBV7-9 and TRBJ1-4, is DTGVSQNPRHKITKRGQNVTFRCDPISEHNRLYWYRQTLGQGPEFLTYFQNEAQLEKSRLLSDRFSAERPKGSFSTLEIQRTEQGDSAMYLCASSDRVGAEKLFFGSGTQLSVL.